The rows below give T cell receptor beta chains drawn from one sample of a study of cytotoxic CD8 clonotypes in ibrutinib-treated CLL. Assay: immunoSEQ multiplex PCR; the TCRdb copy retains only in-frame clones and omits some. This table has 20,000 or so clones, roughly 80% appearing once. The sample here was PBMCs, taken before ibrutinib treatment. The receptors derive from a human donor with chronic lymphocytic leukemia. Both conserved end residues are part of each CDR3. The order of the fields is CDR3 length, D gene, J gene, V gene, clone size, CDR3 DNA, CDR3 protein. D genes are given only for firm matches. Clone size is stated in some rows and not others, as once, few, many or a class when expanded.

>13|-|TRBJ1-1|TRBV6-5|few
TGTGCCAGCAGCACAGGGCCGAACACTGAAGCTTTCTTT
CASSTGPNTEAFF
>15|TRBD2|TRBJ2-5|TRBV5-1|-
TGCGCCTCCGACCCTGGCGGGGGGGCCATAAAGACCCAGTACTTC
CASDPGGGAIKTQYF
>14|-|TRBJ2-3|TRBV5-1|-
TGCGCCAGCAGTCCGGGACTTAGCACAGATACGCAGTATTTT
CASSPGLSTDTQYF
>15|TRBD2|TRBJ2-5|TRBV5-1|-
TGCGCCAGTACCGGGACTAGCGGCTCCCAAGAGACCCAGTACTTC
CASTGTSGSQETQYF
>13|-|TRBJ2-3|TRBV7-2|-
TGTGCCAGCAGCCTGCTATTTTCAGATACGCAGTATTTT
CASSLLFSDTQYF
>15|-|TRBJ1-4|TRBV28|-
TGTGCCAGCAGTTTATTTGCGGGGGCTAATGAAAAACTGTTTTTT
CASSLFAGANEKLFF
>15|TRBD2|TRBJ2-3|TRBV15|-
TGTGCCACCAGCGGGGAGCGGGGGGCCACAGATACGCAGTATTTT
CATSGERGATDTQYF
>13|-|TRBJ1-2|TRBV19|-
TGTGCCAGTACCCCCTGGGGGGACTATGGCTACACCTTC
CASTPWGDYGYTF
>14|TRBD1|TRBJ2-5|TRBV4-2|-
TGTGCCAGCAGCCCCCTGGACAGGGGAGAGACCCAGTACTTC
CASSPLDRGETQYF
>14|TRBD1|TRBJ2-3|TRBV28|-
TGTGCCAGCCCCCCCGGACAGGTTGCGGATACGCAGTATTTT
CASPPGQVADTQYF
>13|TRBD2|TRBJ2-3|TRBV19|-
TGTGCCAGTAGGGCGGGGGGAACAGATACGCAGTATTTT
CASRAGGTDTQYF
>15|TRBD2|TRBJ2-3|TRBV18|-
TGTGCCAGCTCCGAGGGGAGGGTCCGCACAGATACGCAGTATTTT
CASSEGRVRTDTQYF
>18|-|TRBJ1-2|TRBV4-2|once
TGTGCCAGCAGCCAAGATCCGGGTCAGGTCCCAACGGGCTATGGCTACACCTTC
CASSQDPGQVPTGYGYTF
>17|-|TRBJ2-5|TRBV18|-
TGTGCCAGCTCACCACCCCAGCGATCATTCGGACAAGAGACCCAGTACTTC
CASSPPQRSFGQETQYF
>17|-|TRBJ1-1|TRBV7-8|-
TGTGCCAGCAGCTTAAGGTCCGGAGGGACCGCGAACACTGAAGCTTTCTTT
CASSLRSGGTANTEAFF
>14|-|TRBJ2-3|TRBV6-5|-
TGTGCCAGCAGTTACCGTGGTAGCACAGATACGCAGTATTTT
CASSYRGSTDTQYF
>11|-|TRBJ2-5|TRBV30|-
TGTGCCAGACTCGGTGGGGAGACCCAGTACTTC
CARLGGETQYF
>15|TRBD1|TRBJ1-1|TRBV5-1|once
TGCGCCAGCAGCCCAAGGACAGGCATGAACACTGAAGCTTTCTTT
CASSPRTGMNTEAFF
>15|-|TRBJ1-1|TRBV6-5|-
TGTGCCAGCAGGGGGGAGGGAATAACGAACACTGAAGCTTTCTTT
CASRGEGITNTEAFF
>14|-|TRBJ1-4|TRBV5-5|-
TGTGCCAGCAGCTTGTGGGACCGAAATGAAAAACTGTTTTTT
CASSLWDRNEKLFF
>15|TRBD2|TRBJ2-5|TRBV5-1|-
TGCGCCAGCAGCTTGGCGAGAACTAGCGGGGAGACCCAGTACTTC
CASSLARTSGETQYF
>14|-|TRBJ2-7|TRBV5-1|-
TGCGCCAGCAGCTTGGGAGGGTCCAAAGGCGAGCAGTACTTC
CASSLGGSKGEQYF
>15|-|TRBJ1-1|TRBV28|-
TGTGCCAGCAGTCTTACTGAGACAGGGAACACTGAAGCTTTCTTT
CASSLTETGNTEAFF
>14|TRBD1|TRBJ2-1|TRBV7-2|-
TGTGCCAGCAGCCCGGGACAGGCTTACAATGAGCAGTTCTTC
CASSPGQAYNEQFF
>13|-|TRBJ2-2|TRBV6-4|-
TGTGCCAGCAGTGACTCGAGCACCGGGGAGCTGTTTTTT
CASSDSSTGELFF
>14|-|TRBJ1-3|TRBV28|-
TGTGCCAGCAACCTACAGGAGGCGGGAAACACCATATATTTT
CASNLQEAGNTIYF
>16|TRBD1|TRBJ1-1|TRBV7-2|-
TGTGCCAGCAGCCCCCCTCGGACAGGGATGAACACTGAAGCTTTCTTT
CASSPPRTGMNTEAFF
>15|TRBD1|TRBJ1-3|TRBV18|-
TGTGCCAGCTCACCGGACAGGGGACCCGGAAACACCATATATTTT
CASSPDRGPGNTIYF
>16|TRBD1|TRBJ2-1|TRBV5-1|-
TGCGCCAGCAGCTTGGCCGGGACAGGGGGCTACAATGAGCAGTTCTTC
CASSLAGTGGYNEQFF
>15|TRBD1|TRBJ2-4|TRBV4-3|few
TGCGCCAGCAGCCAAGCCAGGGGGACCAAAAACATTCAGTACTTC
CASSQARGTKNIQYF
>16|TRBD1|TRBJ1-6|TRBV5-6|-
TGTGCCAGCAGCTCGCCGACAGGGTTGGGGAATTCACCCCTCCACTTT
CASSSPTGLGNSPLHF
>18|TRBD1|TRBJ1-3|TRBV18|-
TGTGCCAGCTCACCGCCAACCGGGACAGGGGAAACAAGAAACACCATATATTTT
CASSPPTGTGETRNTIYF
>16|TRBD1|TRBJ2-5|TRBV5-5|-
TGTGCCAGCAGCTTGTCTGGGACAGGGTCGCAAGAGACCCAGTACTTC
CASSLSGTGSQETQYF
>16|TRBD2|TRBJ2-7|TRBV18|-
TGTGCCAGCTCCGAAAATAAAATAGCGGGGGTCGTCGAGCAGTACTTC
CASSENKIAGVVEQYF
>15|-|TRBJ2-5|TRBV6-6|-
TGTGCCAGCAGTTACTCGGGACAACGAAGGGGGACCCAGTACTTC
CASSYSGQRRGTQYF
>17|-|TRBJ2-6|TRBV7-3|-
TGTGCCAGCAGCTTTTACGTCGGCCCCTCTGGGGCCAACGTCCTGACTTTC
CASSFYVGPSGANVLTF
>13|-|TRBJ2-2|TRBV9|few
TGTGCCAGCAGCGAGTTTAACACCGGGGAGCTGTTTTTT
CASSEFNTGELFF
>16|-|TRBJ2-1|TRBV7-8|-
TGTGCCAGCAGCTTAACTCCAGCGGAGCGTTACAATGAGCAGTTCTTC
CASSLTPAERYNEQFF
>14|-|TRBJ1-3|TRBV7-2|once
TGTGCCAGCAGTTCGAACCGGAGGCAAAACACCATATATTTT
CASSSNRRQNTIYF
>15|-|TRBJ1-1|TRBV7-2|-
TGTGCCAGCAGCTTCGGCTTTAGCAGGAACACTGAAGCTTTCTTT
CASSFGFSRNTEAFF
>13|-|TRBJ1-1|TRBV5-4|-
TGTGCCAGCAGCTTGGTATCCAGTATTGAAGCTTTCTTT
CASSLVSSIEAFF
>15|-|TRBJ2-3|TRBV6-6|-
TGTGCCAGCAAACGGGACGGGTTTGGCCCAGATACGCAGTATTTT
CASKRDGFGPDTQYF
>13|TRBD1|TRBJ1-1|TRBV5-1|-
TGCGCCAGCAGCCCCAGGGGGGAGCTTGAAGCTTTCTTT
CASSPRGELEAFF
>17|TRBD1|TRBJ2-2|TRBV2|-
TGTGCCAGCTTCCCATATTTAAGACAGGGGAACACCGGGGAGCTGTTTTTT
CASFPYLRQGNTGELFF
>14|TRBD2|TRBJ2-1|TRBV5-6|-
TGTGCCAGCAGCTTTGACCCACTAGCGAATGAGCAGTTCTTC
CASSFDPLANEQFF
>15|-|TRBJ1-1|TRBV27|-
TGTGCCAGCAGTTTATATTCCAGGGAGAACACTGAAGCTTTCTTT
CASSLYSRENTEAFF
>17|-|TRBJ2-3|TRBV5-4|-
TGTGCCAGCAGCTTGGGGGGGCAGGAGGGGCTCACAGATACGCAGTATTTT
CASSLGGQEGLTDTQYF